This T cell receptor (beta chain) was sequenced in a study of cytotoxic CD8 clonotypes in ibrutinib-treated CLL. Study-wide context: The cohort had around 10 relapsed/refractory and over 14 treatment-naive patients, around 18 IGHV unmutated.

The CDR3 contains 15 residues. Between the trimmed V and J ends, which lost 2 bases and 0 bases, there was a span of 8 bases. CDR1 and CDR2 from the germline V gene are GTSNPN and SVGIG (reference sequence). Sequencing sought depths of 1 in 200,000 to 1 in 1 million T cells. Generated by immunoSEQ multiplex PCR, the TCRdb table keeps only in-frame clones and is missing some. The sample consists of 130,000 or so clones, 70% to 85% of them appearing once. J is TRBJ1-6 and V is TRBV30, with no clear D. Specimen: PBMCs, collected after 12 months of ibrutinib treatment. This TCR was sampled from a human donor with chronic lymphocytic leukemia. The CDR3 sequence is CAWSLGGSYNSPLHF. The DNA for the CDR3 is TGTGCCTGGAGTCTCGGAGGCTCCTATAATTCACCCCTCCACTTT.